The present TCR beta chain was sequenced within a study of control samples from healthy donors and cancer patients. Profiled with immunoSEQ multiplex PCR; TCRdb holds only in-frame clones, not every one. The sample shows 200,000 to 250,000 clones, 85% to 95% of them seen only once. Trimming took 4 bases from V and 6 from J; bases not matched to a gene: 4. Germline V gene data show CDR1 as SGHDT and CDR2 as YYEEEE. This CDR3 has 13 amino acids. V and J are TRBV5-6 and TRBJ1-1; 9 bases are shared with TRBD1. The specimen sequenced was blood. This sequence originates from a man between 45 and 60 years old in good health. The CDR3 DNA follows: TGTGCCAGCAGCCCGGACAGGGGTCCTGAAGCTTTCTTT. It codes for CASSPDRGPEAFF.